A single sample gave rise to the 8 T cell receptor beta chains below, sequenced in a study of blood T cell repertoires in COVID-19. The repertoire was sequenced with immunoSEQ multiplex PCR; TCRdb's copy has only in-frame clones and lacks some. Of about 150,000 clones in the sample, almost 85% were seen once. Sequencing was carried out using peripheral blood. All receptors derive from a human donor with acute or convalescent COVID-19. The donor label of this sample is uncertain.

This chain links TRBV30 with TRBJ1-2, with TRBD1 matching 7 bases. The junction had 16 bases not matched to a gene; V was cut back by 7 bases and J by 8 bases. There are 14 residues in the CDR3. CDR1 and CDR2 (germline): GTSNPN, SVGIG (reference sequence). CDR3 coding DNA: TGTGCCTCCAATCCGGGACAGACAAGAGTGGGCTACACCTTC. Translated, it gives CASNPGQTRVGYTF. Filled out from reference TRBV30 and TRBJ1-2, the complete variable domain reads SQTIHQWPATLVQPVGSPLSLECTVEGTSNPNLYWYRQAAGRGLQLLFYSVGIGQISSEVPQNLSASRPQDRQFILSSKKLLLSDSGFYLCASNPGQTRVGYTFGSGTRLTVV.

This clone has only a few counts. This chain uses TRBV19 with TRBJ1-5, with 8 bases identical to TRBD1. Germline assignment: CDR1 LNHDA and CDR2 SQIVND (reference sequence). V lost 9 bases to trimming and J lost 6 bases; unmatched junction nucleotides: 7. CDR3 length: 13 amino acids. CDR3 sequence (DNA): TGTGCCAGCGGACAGGGACTGGCTCAGCCCCAGCATTTT. It encodes CASGQGLAQPQHF.

The chain recombines TRBV9 with TRBJ2-5, with 7 bases matching TRBD2. Germline trimming cut 0 bases from V and 5 bases from J; bases unmatched to any gene: 4. Per germline, CDR1 SGDLS and CDR2 YYNGEE. The CDR3 extends over 14 amino acids. The CDR3 loop reads CASSVGLALETQYF. In DNA, the CDR3 is TGTGCCAGCAGCGTAGGACTAGCCCTGGAGACCCAGTACTTC.

This clone was counted only a few times. The rearrangement joins TRBV7-9 to TRBJ1-6; TRBD1 might be the D (5 bases). Germline CDR1 is SEHNR and CDR2 is FQNEAQ (reference sequence). The CDR3 is 16 amino acids. V shed 5 bases and J shed 7 bases, with 18 bases lying between them. The CDR3 nucleotides are TGTGCCAGCAGCCCAGGACGGGCAGGGTCCAATTCACCCCTCCACTTT. Residues: CASSPGRAGSNSPLHF.

The rearrangement joins TRBV27 to TRBJ2-1, with 12 bases lining up with TRBD2. Trimming cost V 6 bases and J 7 bases; bases outside gene matches: 10. This CDR3 has 16 residues. Germline V gene lookup returns CDR1 MNHEY and CDR2 SMNVEV (reference sequence). This chain's CDR3 is CASRPRTSGVGNEQFF. The CDR3 DNA is TGTGCCAGCAGACCCAGGACTAGCGGGGTGGGGAATGAGCAGTTCTTC.

The chain carries TRBV19 and TRBJ2-1, with TRBD2 matching over 9 bases. Unmatched junction bases numbered 9, after V lost 5 bases and J lost 4 bases. This CDR3 is built from 16 residues. CDR1 LNHDA and CDR2 SQIVND come from the germline V gene (reference sequence). CDR3 sequence (DNA): TGTGCCAGTAGTGTACAATTAGCGGGGGAATACAATGAGCAGTTCTTC. It codes for CASSVQLAGEYNEQFF.

V usage is TRBV9 and J usage is TRBJ2-7; 13 bases are shared with TRBD2. V trimming: 0 bases; J trimming: 2 bases; junction bases outside the gene matches: 5. The length of the CDR3 is 17 residues. CDR1 is SGDLS, CDR2 YYNGEE, per germline. The CDR3 protein is CASSVGGGLAGAYEQYF. The CDR3 nucleotides read TGTGCCAGCAGCGTAGGAGGTGGACTAGCGGGGGCCTACGAGCAGTACTTC.

The genes are TRBV15 and TRBJ1-5; tentatively, D is TRBD1 (5 bases). The CDR3 spans 15 residues. The germline CDR1 and CDR2 sequences are LNHNV and YYDKDF (reference sequence). The V end lost 0 bases, the J end lost 1 base, and 7 bases lay between the germline ends. CDR3 amino acids: CATSRDPGSNQPQHF. CDR3 DNA: TGTGCCACCAGCAGAGATCCAGGGAGCAATCAGCCCCAGCATTTT.